A single sample gave rise to the 13 T cell receptor beta chains below, sequenced in a study of control samples from healthy donors and cancer patients. Measured with immunoSEQ multiplex PCR; TCRdb has only the in-frame clones, and not every one. The data show 140,000 to 150,000 clones, with roughly nine tenths seen just once and less than 5% held by the top ten. Material for sequencing was blood. The receptor set was obtained from a man aged 25 to 40 in good health.

The CDR3 sequence: CASSGQLNTEAFF. In nucleotides, the CDR3 is TGTGCCAGCTCTGGACAGTTGAACACTGAAGCTTTCTTT. This chain links TRBV18 with TRBJ1-1; D might be TRBD1 (6 bases). CDR3 length: 13 amino acids. Trimming took off 6 bases at V and 0 bases at J, with 8 bases between the two ends. Looked up from germline, CDR1 is KGHSH and CDR2 is LQKENI. Filled out from reference TRBV18 and TRBJ1-1, the complete variable domain reads NAGVMQNPRHLVRRRGQEARLRCSPMKGHSHVYWYRQLPEEGLKFMVYLQKENIIDESGMPKERFSAEFPKEGPSILRIQQVVRGDSAAYFCASSGQLNTEAFFGQGTRLTVV.

The V and J genes are TRBV11-2 and TRBJ1-5, with 8 bases fitting TRBD1. With 5 bases clipped from V and 4 bases from J, the junction kept 1 base outside the gene matches. The CDR3 is 13 amino acids. Germline CDR1 SGHAT, CDR2 FQNNGV. CDR3 in amino acids: CASSRDRNQPQHF. CDR3 DNA sequence: TGTGCCAGCAGCCGGGACAGGAATCAGCCCCAGCATTTT.

Here the CDR3 DNA reads TGTGCCAGTGGACTAGCCGATTTCACAGATACGCAGTATTTT. This encodes CASGLADFTDTQYF. The chain joins TRBV19 to TRBJ2-3; 8 nucleotides match TRBD2. Unmatched junction bases numbered 6, after V lost 8 bases and J lost 2 bases. The CDR3 is 14 amino acids. Germline V gene lookup returns CDR1 LNHDA and CDR2 SQIVND (reference sequence).

This clone came up a few times. This chain uses TRBV29-1 with TRBJ2-3; D is possibly TRBD2 (5 bases). Looked up from germline, CDR1 is SQVTM and CDR2 is ANQGSEA. This CDR3 region has 13 residues. Trimming pared 4 bases from V and 2 bases from J, leaving 10 bases between. The CDR3 DNA reads TGCAGCGTTGTGTTGGACTCCACAGATACGCAGTATTTT. Its translation: CSVVLDSTDTQYF.

The J gene is TRBJ2-5, the V gene TRBV30; D gene unclear. The V end was cut by 3 bases, the J end by 7 bases, with 15 bases between. The CDR3 runs 13 residues. CDR1 is GTSNPN and CDR2 is SVGIG in the germline V gene (reference sequence). The CDR3 region is CAWSDRVPRTQYF. For the CDR3, the DNA is TGTGCCTGGAGCGACCGGGTTCCCAGGACCCAGTACTTC.

The V call is TRBV2, the J call TRBJ1-5; 10 nucleotides agree with TRBD1. Germline V gene data show CDR1 as SNHLY and CDR2 as FYNNEI. CDR3 length: 15 amino acids. V gave up 6 bases and J gave up 5 bases; unmatched junction bases: 7. CDR3 nucleotides: TGTGCCAGCAGCTGGGACAGGGGTAGGTATCAGCCCCAGCATTTT. Its translation is CASSWDRGRYQPQHF.

In this sample, this clone turned up a few times. The V call is TRBV6-4, the J call TRBJ2-3, with D possibly being TRBD2 (6 bases). The CDR3 totals 16 residues. The germline gives CDR1 MRHNA, CDR2 SNTAGT. The ends were cut back, 0 bases at V and 1 base at J, with 11 bases in the middle. The CDR3 protein is CASSDSAAGGTDTQYF. CDR3 nucleotides: TGTGCCAGCAGTGACTCTGCAGCGGGTGGCACAGATACGCAGTATTTT.

In its sample, this clone was seen once. As DNA, the CDR3 is TGTGCCAGTGACTGGGGATATCCCGGGGAGCTGTTTTTT. Translated: CASDWGYPGELFF. The V and J genes are TRBV19 and TRBJ2-2; D ambiguous. Germline V gives CDR1 LNHDA, CDR2 SQIVND (reference sequence). The CDR3 loop spans 13 amino acids. V gave up 8 bases and J gave up 6 bases, with 13 bases separating them.

V and J are TRBV30 and TRBJ2-7, with D perhaps TRBD2 (5 bases). Germline V gene sequence: CDR1 GTSNPN, CDR2 SVGIG (reference sequence). The CDR3 runs 14 residues. V lost 4 bases, J lost 5 bases, and 18 bases lay in between. DNA of the CDR3: TGTGCCTGGATGTTGAGCGGAACCAAGCACGAGCAGTACTTC. As protein: CAWMLSGTKHEQYF.

The V and J genes are TRBV7-2 and TRBJ1-2; D possibly corresponds to TRBD1 (6 bases). Germline V CDR1 and CDR2: SGHTA, FQGNSA. This CDR3 spans 13 amino acids. The germline V and J ends were trimmed by 8 bases and 6 bases, with 16 bases remaining between them. CDR3 bases: TGTGCCAGCGCTTCAGGGGTTTTGGATGGCTACACCTTC. Its translation is CASASGVLDGYTF.

The chain uses TRBV27 and TRBJ2-7; D gene uncertain. This CDR3 comprises 13 residues. Between the trimmed V and J ends, which lost 6 bases and 3 bases, there was a span of 12 bases. Germline assignment: CDR1 MNHEY and CDR2 SMNVEV (reference sequence). The CDR3 nucleotides are TGTGCCAGCAGGTCAGATAGGAACTACGAGCAGTACTTC. Amino acids: CASRSDRNYEQYF.

CDR3 amino acids: CAWSNQPNEKLFF. The DNA for the CDR3 is TGTGCCTGGAGTAACCAGCCGAATGAAAAACTGTTTTTT. The chain couples TRBV30 to TRBJ1-4; D unclear. The CDR3 covers 13 residues. The V and J ends lost 2 bases and 5 bases respectively, with 9 bases between them. Germline V lookup: CDR1 GTSNPN, CDR2 SVGIG (reference sequence).

This chain joins TRBV5-1 and TRBJ1-4; D gene ambiguous. Germline V gene lookup returns CDR1 SGHRS and CDR2 YFSETQ. The CDR3 loop spans 14 amino acids. V was clipped by 0 bases and J by 10 bases, with 13 bases between them. CDR3 protein: CASSLGSLSGKLFF. The CDR3 nucleotides are TGCGCCAGCAGCTTGGGAAGCCTCTCCGGAAAACTGTTTTTT.